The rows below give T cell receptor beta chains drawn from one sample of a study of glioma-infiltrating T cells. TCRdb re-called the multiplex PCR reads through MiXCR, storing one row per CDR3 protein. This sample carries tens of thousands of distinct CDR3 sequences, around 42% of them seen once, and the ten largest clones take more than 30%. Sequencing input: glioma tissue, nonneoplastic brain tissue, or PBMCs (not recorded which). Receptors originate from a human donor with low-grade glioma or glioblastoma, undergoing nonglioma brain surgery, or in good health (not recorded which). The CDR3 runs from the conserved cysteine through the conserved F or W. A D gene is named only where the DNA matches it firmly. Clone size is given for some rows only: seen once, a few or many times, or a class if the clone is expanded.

DNA: NA
CDR3: CASSFYICSARTGGSRDQYF
size: once
V: TRBV28
J: TRBJ2-5
D: NA

DNA: TGTGCCAGCAGTATGAGCGGGGGGGCTAGGACAGATACGCAGTATTTT
CDR3: CASSMSGGARTDTQYF
size: many
V: TRBV7-3
J: TRBJ2-3
D: TRBD2

DNA: TGCAGTGCTACGGGGAGGAGCAGGGTCACCGGGGAGCTGTTTTTT
CDR3: CSATGRSRVTGELFF
size: many
V: TRBV20-1
J: TRBJ2-2
D: NA

DNA: TGTGCCAGCAGTAACAGCACAGCAACTAATGAAAAGCTGTTTTTT
CDR3: CASSNSTATNEKLFF
size: NA
V: TRBV6-5
J: TRBJ1-4
D: NA

DNA: TGTGCCATCACTGGGAACACCGGGGAGCTGTTTTTT
CDR3: CAITGNTGELFF
size: many
V: TRBV10-3
J: TRBJ2-2
D: NA

DNA: TGTGCCAGCAGTTTTGGAGGGGGACGAAGCGGGAGGGCCAGTTTCTACAATGAGCAGTTCTTC
CDR3: CASSFGGGRSGRASFYNEQFF
size: many
V: TRBV12-3/TRBV12-4
J: TRBJ2-1
D: TRBD2

DNA: TGTGCCAGCAGTTACGACAGGAATAATTCACCCCTCCACTTT
CDR3: CASSYDRNNSPLHF
size: many
V: TRBV6-1
J: TRBJ1-6
D: NA

DNA: TGTGTTAGCAGTTCGACTAGCGGTCGTTACGAGCAGTACTTC
CDR3: CVSSSTSGRYEQYF
size: NA
V: TRBV28
J: TRBJ2-7
D: TRBD2

DNA: TGCAGTGCTAGAGGACAAGGTGGTGGCTACGAGCACTACTTC
CDR3: CSARGQGGGYEHYF
size: NA
V: TRBV20-1
J: TRBJ2-7
D: NA

DNA: TGTGCCAGCAGCGCAGCTGATGGATCCTACGAGCAGTACTTC
CDR3: CASSAADGSYEQYF
size: NA
V: TRBV4-1
J: TRBJ2-7
D: NA

DNA: TGTGCCAGCAGTGAATGGGGATCAGCTTTCTTT
CDR3: CASSEWGSAFF
size: NA
V: TRBV25-1
J: TRBJ1-1
D: NA

DNA: TGCAGTGCTAGAACCACCAGGGGGCGGCAGGGGGAGACCCAGTACTTC
CDR3: CSARTTRGRQGETQYF
size: many
V: TRBV20-1
J: TRBJ2-5
D: TRBD1

DNA: TGTGCCAGCAGTGAAGTGGCTCTAGCGGGTTTACTTGGGCAGTACTTC
CDR3: CASSEVALAGLLGQYF
size: many
V: TRBV2
J: TRBJ2-7
D: TRBD2

DNA: TGTGCCAGCAGGGCTCCCTTCACAGATACGCAGTATTTT
CDR3: CASRAPFTDTQYF
size: medium-sized
V: TRBV3-1
J: TRBJ2-3
D: NA

DNA: TGTGCCAGCAGCCAAGTGACGGATACGCAGTATTTT
CDR3: CASSQVTDTQYF
size: NA
V: TRBV3-1
J: TRBJ2-3
D: NA

DNA: TGTGCCAGCAGCTTGGGGGTGAGCTCCTACAATGAGCAGTTCTTC
CDR3: CASSLGVSSYNEQFF
size: many
V: TRBV5-5
J: TRBJ2-1
D: NA

DNA: TGTGCCAGCAGCCAAGAATTCGGAAGCGTGGCCTACAATGAGCCGTTCTTC
CDR3: CASSQEFGSVAYNEPFF
size: NA
V: TRBV4-2
J: TRBJ2-1
D: NA

DNA: TGTGCCAGCAGGCGTCTAGAAAGCCTTCACAATGAGCAGTTCTTC
CDR3: CASRRLESLHNEQFF
size: many
V: TRBV28
J: TRBJ2-1
D: NA

DNA: TGTGCCAGTAGCTCAGGGTTTGATACCTACGCGCAGTACTTC
CDR3: CASSSGFDTYAQYF
size: NA
V: TRBV19
J: TRBJ2-7
D: NA

DNA: TGTGCCAGCAGTTTCGGACAGTACTCCTACGAGCAGTACTTC
CDR3: CASSFGQYSYEQYF
size: NA
V: TRBV12-3/TRBV12-4
J: TRBJ2-7
D: NA

DNA: TGTGCCAGCAAAGCGGGGGGATACTCCACCGGGGAGCTGTTTTTT
CDR3: CASKAGGYSTGELFF
size: NA
V: TRBV2
J: TRBJ2-2
D: TRBD2

DNA: TGTGCCAGCAGCCTGACGGACGGTGAAAAACTGTTTTTT
CDR3: CASSLTDGEKLFF
size: many
V: TRBV3-1
J: TRBJ1-4
D: NA

DNA: TGCGCCAGCAGCTTGACTAGCGGGAGTTACGAGCAGTACTTC
CDR3: CASSLTSGSYEQYF
size: NA
V: TRBV5-1
J: TRBJ2-7
D: TRBD2

DNA: TGTGCCAGCAGTTACTATGTAGCCTCTGGAAACACAATATATTTT
CDR3: CASSYYVASGNTIYF
size: NA
V: TRBV6-2/TRBV6-3
J: TRBJ1-3
D: NA

DNA: TGTGCCGGCAGTCTTGGGACAGGTACTAACTATGGCTACACCTTC
CDR3: CAGSLGTGTNYGYTF
size: NA
V: TRBV28
J: TRBJ1-2
D: TRBD1

DNA: TGTGCCAGCAGTTTGTTCGGGATTGAAAAACTGTTTTTT
CDR3: CASSLFGIEKLFF
size: many
V: TRBV12-3/TRBV12-4
J: TRBJ1-4
D: NA

DNA: TGTGCCACCAGCACTTACAGGGGCTTGGGTTTGTACCAAGAGACCCAGTACTTC
CDR3: CATSTYRGLGLYQETQYF
size: NA
V: TRBV15
J: TRBJ2-5
D: TRBD1

DNA: TGCAGTGCTAGGGGGAGGGCTATGAGCACCGGGGAGCTGTTTTTT
CDR3: CSARGRAMSTGELFF
size: NA
V: TRBV20-1
J: TRBJ2-2
D: TRBD2

DNA: TGTGCCAGCAGCCGAGGGACAGCCCACGAGCAGTACTTC
CDR3: CASSRGTAHEQYF
size: many
V: TRBV6-2/TRBV6-3
J: TRBJ2-7
D: TRBD1

DNA: TGTGCCATACGAAGTTCCGGGGGTGAGACCCAGTACTTC
CDR3: CAIRSSGGETQYF
size: once
V: TRBV6-2/TRBV6-3
J: TRBJ2-5
D: NA

DNA: TGTGCCAGTAGTCCCCGGGACAGGGGGCGAATTGAAGAGACCCAGTACTTC
CDR3: CASSPRDRGRIEETQYF
size: many
V: TRBV19
J: TRBJ2-5
D: TRBD1

DNA: TGCACCAGCACCACATCGACAGGCTACAATGAGCAGTTCTTC
CDR3: CTSTTSTGYNEQFF
size: once
V: TRBV10-2
J: TRBJ2-1
D: NA

DNA: TGTGCCAGCAGTGAAGACCCAGGGGGCGCGTACGGGCTGTACTTC
CDR3: CASSEDPGGAYGLYF
size: NA
V: TRBV2
J: TRBJ2-7
D: TRBD1